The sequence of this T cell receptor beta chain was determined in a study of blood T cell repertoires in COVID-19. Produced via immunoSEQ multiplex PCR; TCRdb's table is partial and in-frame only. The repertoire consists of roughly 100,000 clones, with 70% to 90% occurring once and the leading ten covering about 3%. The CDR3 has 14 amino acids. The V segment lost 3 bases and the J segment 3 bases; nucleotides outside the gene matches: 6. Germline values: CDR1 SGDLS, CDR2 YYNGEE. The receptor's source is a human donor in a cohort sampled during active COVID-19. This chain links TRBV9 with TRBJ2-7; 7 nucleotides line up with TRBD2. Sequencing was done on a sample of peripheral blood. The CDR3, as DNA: TGTGCCAGCAGCGAGACTAGCAGGAACTACGAGCAGTACTTC. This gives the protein CASSETSRNYEQYF.